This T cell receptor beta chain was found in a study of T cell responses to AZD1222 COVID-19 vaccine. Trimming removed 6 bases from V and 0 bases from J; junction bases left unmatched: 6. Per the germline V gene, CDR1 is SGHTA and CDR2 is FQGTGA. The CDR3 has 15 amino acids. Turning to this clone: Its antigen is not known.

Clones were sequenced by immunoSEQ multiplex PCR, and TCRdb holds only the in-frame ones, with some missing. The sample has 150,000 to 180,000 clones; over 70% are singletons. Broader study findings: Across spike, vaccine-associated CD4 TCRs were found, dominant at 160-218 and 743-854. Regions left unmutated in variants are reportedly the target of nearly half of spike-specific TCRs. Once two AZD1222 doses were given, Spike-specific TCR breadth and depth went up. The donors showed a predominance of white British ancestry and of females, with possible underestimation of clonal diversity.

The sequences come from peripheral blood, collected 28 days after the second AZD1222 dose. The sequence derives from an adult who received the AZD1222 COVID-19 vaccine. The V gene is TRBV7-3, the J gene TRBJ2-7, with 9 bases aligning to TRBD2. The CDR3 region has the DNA TGTGCCAGCAGTCCTCAAGCGGGAGGCTCCTACGAGCAGTACTTC. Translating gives CASSPQAGGSYEQYF. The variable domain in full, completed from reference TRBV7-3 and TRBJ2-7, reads GAGVSQTPSNKVTEKGKYVELRCDPISGHTALYWYRQSLGQGPEFLIYFQGTGAADDSGLPNDRFFAVRPEGSVSTLKIQRTERGDSAVYLCASSPQAGGSYEQYFGPGTRLTVT.